The T cell receptor (beta chain) described here comes from a study of regulatory T cells in long-lasting Graves disease. Study-level points and caveats: It was possible that the small sample size reduced accuracy. Patients with persistent disease showed a bias toward TRBV28, TRBJ1-2 and TRBJ2-5.

Time point specified: newly diagnosed GD, antithyroid drugs for less than 3 months. TCR sequences were obtained from RNA taken from PBMCs. Combining iRepertoire HTBI primers with Arm-PCR of CDR3 regions, the authors built TCR beta libraries. TCRdb ran MiXCR on the multiplex PCR reads and lists one entry per CDR3 protein. Among a few hundred thousand distinct CDR3 sequences listed, around 13% were seen once. This clonotype was seen at least ten times. Antigen specificity is unknown. Trimming removed 0 bases at V and 4 bases at J, with 6 bases between. There are 13 residues in the CDR3. Germline lookup yields CDR1 LGHDT and CDR2 YNNKEL (reference sequence). These same records also appear under a second study, on T cells in Graves' hyperthyroidism and ophthalmopathy.

Sequences were derived from peripheral blood mononuclear cells (PBMCs), sampled at new diagnosis, from a patient treated with antithyroid drugs. This chain connects TRBV3-1 to TRBJ2-5, with no clear D. The source of this sequence is a woman between 45 and 65 years old with Graves disease. The CDR3 bases are TGTGCCAGCAGCCAAGAAGGTCCAGAGACCCAGTACTTC. The encoded protein is CASSQEGPETQYF.